The present entry profiles one TCR beta chain with its context. Its antigen has not been determined. The sample holds no much larger clone one base away, and base qualities are not on file. This sample stems from a study of preoperative IRX-2 immunotherapy in early breast cancer (dated by TCRdb to the late 2010s). The sample's treatment or condition, from its label and the paper: preoperative locoregional IRX-2 cytokine immunotherapy. The samples were obtained from a phase Ib study that tested preoperative, locoregional IRX-2 cytokine immunotherapy designed to prime immune responses. Patients with early-stage breast cancer who were given IRX-2 before surgery served as donors. Library construction relied on the immunoSEQ multiplex PCR assay. What TCRdb holds here is the immuneACCESS table cut down to in-frame rearrangements. Part of the clones is not present; checked against another copy, under half of the missing clones reflect an unresolved V gene, and the others are unexplained. The sample includes more than 25,000 clones, with around 90% observed a single time. Just over 9.5% of the sample comes from the top ten.

Sequences SGHTA (CDR1) and FQGNSA (CDR2) are obtained from the germline V gene. The CDR3 starts with the cysteine, ends with the phenylalanine, and has 15 residues. The sequence is cut down to CDR3 DNA, 45 bases in frame from base 1. V and J are trimmed by 3 bases and 4 bases, and the gene matches miss 6 bases of the junction. Sampling was conducted from a patient treated with IRX-2 immunotherapy. The V gene is TRBV7-2 and the J gene is TRBJ1-5, and 7 junctional nucleotides match TRBD1. The TCR comes from a human donor with breast cancer. The CDR3 reads as follows: CASSFRQGWNQPQHF. In nucleotides, the sequence is TGTGCCAGCAGCTTCCGACAGGGTTGGAATCAGCCCCAGCATTTT.